The present entry profiles one T cell receptor (beta chain) with its context. This sample was taken from a study of blood T cells in healthy people across ages. Using a J-beta primer mix together with a sample-barcoded 5' primer, a second PCR was run for roughly 6 to 11 cycles. TCRdb fed the 5' RACE reads into MiXCR, producing one record per CDR3 protein. The sample has about a million distinct CDR3 sequences, 48% seen once. Between the trimmed V and J ends, which lost 4 bases and 1 base, there was a span of 6 bases. Per the germline V gene, CDR1 is MRHNA and CDR2 is SNTAGT. The CDR3 has 13 amino acids.

The sequenced sample consisted of blood. This chain uses TRBV6-4 with TRBJ2-3; D gene ambiguous. This TCR derives from a man younger than 45 in good health. CDR3 in amino acids: CASSVQRTDTQYF. CDR3 DNA sequence: TGTGCCAGCAGTGTTCAGCGCACAGATACGCAGTATTTT.